This T cell receptor (beta chain) came from a study of blood T cell repertoires in COVID-19 (dated by TCRdb to the early 2020s). About the full investigation: Collaborator samples came from the United States, Italy and Spain and covered acute and convalescent phases of COVID-19. Where HLA class I and class II types were available, the types were taken from metadata supplied by the sample provider, not from assay-based typing. A freely available public database, intended as a resource for researchers studying the immune response to SARS-CoV-2, is where the repertoires were released. The samples were drawn from two sources: the first 160 participants of the ongoing ImmuneRACE study, and over 1,000 subjects contributed by 6 global collaborators. The material from the prospective study consisted of cDNA or gDNA derived from T cells, B-cell-depleted T cells, or PBMCs. Deeply sampled blood TCRbeta repertoires from subjects exposed to, actively infected with, or recovered from COVID-19 were included in the dataset. The sample metadata nearly always contained a de-identified subject ID, COVID-19 status, age in years and sex. What the research found in general, with its limitations: The quantity of clinical and demographic metadata differed by source and by participant and was supplied without curation.

Points on this clone: Its antigen is unknown. The input lacks base qualities; no much larger clone sits a single base away.

V drops 0 bases and J drops 1 base, leaving 18 bases in between. The germline V gene provides CDR1 MGHRA and CDR2 YSYEKL. The CDR3 holds 18 amino acids from the cysteine to the phenylalanine. Only the CDR3 DNA stays, 54 bases, in frame from base 1. Whole blood was collected in K2EDTA tubes by collaborating institutions according to the institutions' own protocols. For TCRbeta analysis, collaborators shipped samples as frozen whole blood, isolated PBMCs, or DNA extracted from either of those sample types. TCRbeta CDR3 regions were amplified from genomic DNA using the immunoSEQ Assay, a bias-controlled multiplex PCR. Processing in the source paper ran as follows. Nucleated cell counts per sample were estimated from amplification of reference gene primers within the assay. To quantify the absolute abundance of each unique TCRbeta CDR3 rearrangement, sequence reads were collapsed and filtered. Productive Simpson clonality was computed per sample as the square root of Simpson's diversity index over productive rearrangements. In its TCRdb copy, this immuneACCESS table keeps in-frame sequences only and misses some clones. Where compared with another copy, unresolved V genes explain less than half of these, and the others have no known cause. V and J calls and clone size are given by that table; D and trimming were obtained from the DNA. Within this sample are under 300,000 clones, with 70% to 90% of them counted one time only. Clones ranked in the top ten supply more than 6% of the sample.

The origin of this receptor is a woman between 55 and 75 years old with active or convalescent COVID-19. The chain is assembled from TRBV4-1 and TRBJ1-1; tentative D gene TRBD1, with 5 bases matching. Sample: peripheral blood. The CDR3 loop reads CASSQEGFPGSWNTEAFF. The sequenced DNA is TGCGCCAGCAGCCAAGAGGGTTTTCCAGGGTCGTGGAACACTGAAGCTTTCTTT.